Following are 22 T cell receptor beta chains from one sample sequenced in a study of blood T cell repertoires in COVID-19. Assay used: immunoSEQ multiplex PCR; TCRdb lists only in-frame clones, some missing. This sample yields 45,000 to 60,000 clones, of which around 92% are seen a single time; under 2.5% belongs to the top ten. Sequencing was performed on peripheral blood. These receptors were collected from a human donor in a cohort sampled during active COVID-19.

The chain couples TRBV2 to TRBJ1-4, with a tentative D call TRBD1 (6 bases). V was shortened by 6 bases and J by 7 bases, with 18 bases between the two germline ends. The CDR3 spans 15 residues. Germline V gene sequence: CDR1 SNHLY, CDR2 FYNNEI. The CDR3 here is CASSPGGGLSEKLFF. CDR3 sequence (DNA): TGTGCCAGCAGCCCCGGGGGGGGGCTGAGTGAAAAACTGTTTTTT.

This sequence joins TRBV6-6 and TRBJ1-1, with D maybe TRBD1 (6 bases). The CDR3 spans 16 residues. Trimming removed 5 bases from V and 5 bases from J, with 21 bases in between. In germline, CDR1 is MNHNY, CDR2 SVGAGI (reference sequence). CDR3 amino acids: CASSPGEGPSATEAFF. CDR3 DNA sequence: TGTGCCAGCAGTCCAGGGGAAGGACCTTCGGCGACTGAAGCTTTCTTT.

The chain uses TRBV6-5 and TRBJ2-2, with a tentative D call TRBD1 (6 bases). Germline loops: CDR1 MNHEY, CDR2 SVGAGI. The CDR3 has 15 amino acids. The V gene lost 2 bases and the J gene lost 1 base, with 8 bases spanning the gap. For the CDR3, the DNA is TGTGCCAGCAGTTACGGGACACGGAACACCGGGGAGCTGTTTTTT. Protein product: CASSYGTRNTGELFF.

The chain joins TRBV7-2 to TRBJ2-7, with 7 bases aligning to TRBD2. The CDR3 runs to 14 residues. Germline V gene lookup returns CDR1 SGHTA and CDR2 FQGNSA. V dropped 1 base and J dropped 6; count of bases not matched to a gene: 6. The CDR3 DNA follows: TGTGCCAGCAGCTTAGGGAGCGGGAACGGCGAGCAGTACTTC. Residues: CASSLGSGNGEQYF.

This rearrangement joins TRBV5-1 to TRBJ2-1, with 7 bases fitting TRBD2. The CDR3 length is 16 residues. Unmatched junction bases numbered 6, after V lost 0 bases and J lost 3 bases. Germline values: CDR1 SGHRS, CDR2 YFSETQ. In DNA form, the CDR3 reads TGCGCCAGCAGCTTGGCCGGCGGGGGAAACTACAATGAGCAGTTCTTC. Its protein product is CASSLAGGGNYNEQFF.

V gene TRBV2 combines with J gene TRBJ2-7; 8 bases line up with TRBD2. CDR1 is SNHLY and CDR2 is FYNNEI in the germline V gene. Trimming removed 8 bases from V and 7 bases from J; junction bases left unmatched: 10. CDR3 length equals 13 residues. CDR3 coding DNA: TGTGCCAGCTCCGCGGGGGGAACGAGGGAGCAGTACTTC. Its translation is CASSAGGTREQYF. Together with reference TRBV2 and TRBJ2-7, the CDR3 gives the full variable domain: EPEVTQTPSHQVTQMGQEVILRCVPISNHLYFYWYRQILGQKVEFLVSFYNNEISEKSEIFDDQFSVERPDGSNFTLKIRSTKLEDSAMYFCASSAGGTREQYFGPGTRLTVT.

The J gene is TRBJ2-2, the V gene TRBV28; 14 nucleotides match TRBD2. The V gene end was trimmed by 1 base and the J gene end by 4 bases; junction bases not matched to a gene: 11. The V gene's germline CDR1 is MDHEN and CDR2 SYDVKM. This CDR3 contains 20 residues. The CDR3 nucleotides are TGTGCCAGCAGTTTATTTTTCCAGACTAGCGGGAGGGCCAGCACCGGGGAGCTGTTTTTT. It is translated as CASSLFFQTSGRASTGELFF.

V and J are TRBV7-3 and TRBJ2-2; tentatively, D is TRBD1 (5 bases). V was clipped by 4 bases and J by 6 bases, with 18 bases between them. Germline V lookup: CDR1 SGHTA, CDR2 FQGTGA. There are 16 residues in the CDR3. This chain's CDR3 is CASSSHPQGVAGELFF. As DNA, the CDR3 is TGTGCCAGCAGCTCCCACCCGCAGGGTGTGGCCGGGGAGCTGTTTTTT. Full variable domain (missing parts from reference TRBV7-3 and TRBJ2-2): GAGVSQTPSNKVTEKGKYVELRCDPISGHTALYWYRQSLGQGPEFLIYFQGTGAADDSGLPNDRFFAVRPEGSVSTLKIQRTERGDSAVYLCASSSHPQGVAGELFFGEGSRLTVL.

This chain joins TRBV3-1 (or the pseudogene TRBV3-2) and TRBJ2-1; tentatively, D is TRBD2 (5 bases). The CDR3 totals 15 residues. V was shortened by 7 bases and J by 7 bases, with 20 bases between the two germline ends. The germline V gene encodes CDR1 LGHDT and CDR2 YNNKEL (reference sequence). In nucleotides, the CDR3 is TGTGCCAGCAATAATATGCCGGGAAGGTCGAATGAGCAGTTCTTC. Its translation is CASNNMPGRSNEQFF.

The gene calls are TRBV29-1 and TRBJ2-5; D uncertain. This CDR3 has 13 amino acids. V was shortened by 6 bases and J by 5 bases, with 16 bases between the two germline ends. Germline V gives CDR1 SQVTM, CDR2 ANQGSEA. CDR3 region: CSVRVHLGETQYF. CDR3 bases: TGCAGCGTCCGGGTCCACCTTGGGGAGACCCAGTACTTC.

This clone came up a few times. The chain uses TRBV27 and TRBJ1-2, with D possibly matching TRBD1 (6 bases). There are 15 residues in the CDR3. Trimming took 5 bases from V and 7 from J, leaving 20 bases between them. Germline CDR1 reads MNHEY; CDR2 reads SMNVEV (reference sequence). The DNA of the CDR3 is TGTGCCAGCAGTCCTCAGACAGGCAGGAAGCGTGGCTACACCTTC. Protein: CASSPQTGRKRGYTF.

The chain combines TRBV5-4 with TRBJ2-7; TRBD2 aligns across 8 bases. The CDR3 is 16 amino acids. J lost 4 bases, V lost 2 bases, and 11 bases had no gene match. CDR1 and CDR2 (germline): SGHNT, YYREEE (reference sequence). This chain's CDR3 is CASSFGGLAGQYEQYF. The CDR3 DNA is TGTGCCAGCAGCTTCGGGGGGCTAGCGGGCCAGTACGAGCAGTACTTC.

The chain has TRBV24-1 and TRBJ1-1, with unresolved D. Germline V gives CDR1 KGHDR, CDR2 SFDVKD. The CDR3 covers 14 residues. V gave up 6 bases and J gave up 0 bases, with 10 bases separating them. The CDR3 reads CATSRLFMNTEAFF. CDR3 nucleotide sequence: TGTGCCACCAGTCGGTTGTTCATGAACACTGAAGCTTTCTTT.

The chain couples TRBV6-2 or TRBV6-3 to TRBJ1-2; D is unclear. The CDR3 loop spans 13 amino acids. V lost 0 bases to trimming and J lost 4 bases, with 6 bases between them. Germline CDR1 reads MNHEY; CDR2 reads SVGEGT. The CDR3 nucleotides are TGTGCCAGCAGTTACTCGAACAGCTATGGCTACACCTTC. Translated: CASSYSNSYGYTF.

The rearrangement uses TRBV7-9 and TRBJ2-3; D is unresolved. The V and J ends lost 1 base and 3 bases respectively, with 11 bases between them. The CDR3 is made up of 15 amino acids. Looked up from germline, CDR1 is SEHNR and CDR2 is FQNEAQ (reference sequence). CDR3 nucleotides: TGTGCCAGCAGCTTAGGCGGTGACCGGACAGATACGCAGTATTTT. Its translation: CASSLGGDRTDTQYF.

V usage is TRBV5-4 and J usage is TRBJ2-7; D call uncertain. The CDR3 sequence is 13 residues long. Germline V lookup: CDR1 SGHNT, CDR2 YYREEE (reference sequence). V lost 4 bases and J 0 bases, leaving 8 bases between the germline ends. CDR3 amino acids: CASSLESSYEQYF. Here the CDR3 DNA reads TGTGCCAGCAGCCTAGAGAGCTCCTACGAGCAGTACTTC.

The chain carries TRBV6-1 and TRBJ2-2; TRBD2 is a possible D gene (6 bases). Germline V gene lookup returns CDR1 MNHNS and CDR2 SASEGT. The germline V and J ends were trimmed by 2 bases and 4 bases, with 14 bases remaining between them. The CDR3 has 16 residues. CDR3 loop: CASSELGAGSTGELFF. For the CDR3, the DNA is TGTGCCAGCAGTGAACTAGGGGCGGGGTCCACCGGGGAGCTGTTTTTT.

The CDR3 nucleotides are TGCGCCAGCAGCTTTAATCAGGGGAGAGAGACCCAGTACTTC. Its translation: CASSFNQGRETQYF. This chain joins TRBV5-1 and TRBJ2-5; maybe TRBD1 (6 bases). The germline V and J ends were trimmed by 2 bases and 4 bases, with 12 bases remaining between them. CDR1 SGHRS and CDR2 YFSETQ come from the germline V gene. The CDR3 extends over 14 amino acids.

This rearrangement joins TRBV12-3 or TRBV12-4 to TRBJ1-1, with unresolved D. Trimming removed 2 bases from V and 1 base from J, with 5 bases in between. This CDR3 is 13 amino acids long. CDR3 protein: CASSLRGNTEAFF. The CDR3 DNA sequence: TGTGCCAGCAGTTTACGGGGGAACACTGAAGCTTTCTTT.

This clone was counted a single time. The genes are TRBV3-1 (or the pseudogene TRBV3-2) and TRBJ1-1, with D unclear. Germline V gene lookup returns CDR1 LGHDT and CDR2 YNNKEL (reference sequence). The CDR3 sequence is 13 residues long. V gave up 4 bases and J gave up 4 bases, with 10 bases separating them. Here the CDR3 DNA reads TGTGCCAGCAGCCCCATGGCCCTCACTGAAGCTTTCTTT. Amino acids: CASSPMALTEAFF.

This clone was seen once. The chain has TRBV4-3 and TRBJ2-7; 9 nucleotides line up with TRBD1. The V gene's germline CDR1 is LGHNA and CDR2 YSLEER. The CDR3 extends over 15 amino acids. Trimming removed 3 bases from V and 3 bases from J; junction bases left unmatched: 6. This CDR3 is CASSQMRGQGYEQYF. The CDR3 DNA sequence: TGCGCCAGCAGCCAGATGAGGGGACAGGGCTACGAGCAGTACTTC.

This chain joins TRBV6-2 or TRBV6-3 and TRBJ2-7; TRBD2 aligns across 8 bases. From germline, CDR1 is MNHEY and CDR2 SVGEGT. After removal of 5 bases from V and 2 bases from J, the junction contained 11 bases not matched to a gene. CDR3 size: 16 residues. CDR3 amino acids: CASSRRTDSGTYEQYF. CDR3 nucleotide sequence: TGTGCCAGCAGTCGCCGGACCGATAGCGGGACCTACGAGCAGTACTTC.